This TCR beta chain emerged from a study of control samples from healthy donors and cancer patients. V was pared by 4 bases and J by 3 bases, with 9 bases between. From germline, CDR1 is MDHEN and CDR2 SYDVKM. The CDR3 runs 13 residues. TCRdb keeps only in-frame clones here, not all; method: immunoSEQ multiplex PCR. The sample includes about 170,000 clones, 91% of them seen just once. The genes are TRBV28 and TRBJ1-2; D possibly corresponds to TRBD1 (6 bases). The sample taken for sequencing was blood. This receptor was taken from a woman aged 30 to 39 in good health. CDR3 DNA: TGTGCCAGCAGTTCCACAGGGCACTATGGCTACACCTTC. This encodes CASSSTGHYGYTF.